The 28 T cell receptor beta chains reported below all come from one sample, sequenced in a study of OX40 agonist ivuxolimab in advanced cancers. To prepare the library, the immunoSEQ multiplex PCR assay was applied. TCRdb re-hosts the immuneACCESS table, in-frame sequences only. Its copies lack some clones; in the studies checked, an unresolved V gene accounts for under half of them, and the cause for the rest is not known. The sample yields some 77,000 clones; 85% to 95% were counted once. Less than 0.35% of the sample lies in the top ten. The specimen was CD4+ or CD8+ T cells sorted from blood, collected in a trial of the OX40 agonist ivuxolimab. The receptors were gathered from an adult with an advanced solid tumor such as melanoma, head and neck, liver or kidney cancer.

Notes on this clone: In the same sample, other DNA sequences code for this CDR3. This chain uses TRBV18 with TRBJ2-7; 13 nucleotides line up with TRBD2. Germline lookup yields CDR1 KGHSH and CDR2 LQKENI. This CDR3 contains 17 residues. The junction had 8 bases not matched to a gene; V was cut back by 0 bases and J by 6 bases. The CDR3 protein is CASSPPTGTSGVGEQYF. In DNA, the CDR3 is TGTGCCAGCTCACCACCCACTGGGACTAGCGGGGTGGGCGAGCAGTACTTC.

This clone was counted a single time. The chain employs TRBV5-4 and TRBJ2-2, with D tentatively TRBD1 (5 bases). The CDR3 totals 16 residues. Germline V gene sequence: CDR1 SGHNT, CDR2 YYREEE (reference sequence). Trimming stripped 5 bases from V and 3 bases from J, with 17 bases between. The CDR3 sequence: CASRFVGQGYTGELFF. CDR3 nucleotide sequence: TGTGCCAGCAGATTCGTTGGGCAGGGCTACACCGGGGAGCTGTTTTTT.

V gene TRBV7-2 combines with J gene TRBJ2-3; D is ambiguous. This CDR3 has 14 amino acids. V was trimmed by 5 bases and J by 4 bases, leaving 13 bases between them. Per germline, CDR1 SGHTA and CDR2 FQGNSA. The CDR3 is CASSLPRSADTQYF. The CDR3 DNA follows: TGTGCCAGCAGCCTCCCGAGGAGCGCAGATACGCAGTATTTT.

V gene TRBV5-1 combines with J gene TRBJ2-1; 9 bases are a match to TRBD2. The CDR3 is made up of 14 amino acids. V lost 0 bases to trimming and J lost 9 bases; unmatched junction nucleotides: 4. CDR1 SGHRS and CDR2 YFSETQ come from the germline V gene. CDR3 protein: CASSLGGRATEQFF. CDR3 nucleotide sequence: TGCGCCAGCAGCTTGGGCGGGAGGGCCACTGAGCAGTTCTTC.

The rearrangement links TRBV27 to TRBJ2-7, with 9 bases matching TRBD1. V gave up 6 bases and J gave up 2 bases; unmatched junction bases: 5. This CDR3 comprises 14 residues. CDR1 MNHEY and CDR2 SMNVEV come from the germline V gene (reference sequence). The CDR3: CASRYRTGAYEQYF. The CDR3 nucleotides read TGTGCCAGCAGGTACAGGACAGGGGCCTACGAGCAGTACTTC.

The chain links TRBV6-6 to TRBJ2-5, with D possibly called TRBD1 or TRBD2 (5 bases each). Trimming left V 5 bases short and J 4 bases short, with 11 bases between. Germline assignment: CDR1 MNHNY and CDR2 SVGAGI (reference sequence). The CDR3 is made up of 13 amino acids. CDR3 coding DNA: TGTGCCAGCAGTGAGGGGCCCCCAGAGACCCAGTACTTC. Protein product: CASSEGPPETQYF.

CDR3 region: CATQDGALEQYF. Here the CDR3 DNA reads TGTGCCACTCAGGACGGAGCCCTCGAGCAGTACTTC. The gene calls are TRBV6-6 and TRBJ2-7; D gene ambiguous. CDR1 and CDR2 from the germline V gene are MNHNY and SVGAGI (reference sequence). This CDR3 contains 12 residues. The V and J ends lost 10 bases and 6 bases respectively, with 16 bases between them.

In nucleotides, the CDR3 is TGTGCCAGTACCCCAATTGCCACGGGACAGATGAACACTGAAGCTTTCTTT. Translation: CASTPIATGQMNTEAFF. The rearrangement uses TRBV19 and TRBJ1-1; 7 bases match TRBD1. Unmatched junction bases numbered 14, after V lost 7 bases and J lost 0 bases. The CDR3 contains 17 residues. The V gene's germline CDR1 is LNHDA and CDR2 SQIVND (reference sequence).

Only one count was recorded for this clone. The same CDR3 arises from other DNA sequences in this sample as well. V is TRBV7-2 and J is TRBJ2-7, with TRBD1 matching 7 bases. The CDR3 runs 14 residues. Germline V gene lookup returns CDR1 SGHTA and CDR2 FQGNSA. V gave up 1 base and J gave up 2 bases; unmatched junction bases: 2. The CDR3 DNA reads TGTGCCAGCAGCTTAGGGCAGGGGGCCTACGAGCAGTACTTC. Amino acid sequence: CASSLGQGAYEQYF. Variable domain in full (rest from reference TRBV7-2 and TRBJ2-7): GAGVSQSPSNKVTEKGKDVELRCDPISGHTALYWYRQSLGQGLEFLIYFQGNSAPDKSGLPSDRFSAERTGGSVSTLTIQRTQQEDSAVYLCASSLGQGAYEQYFGPGTRLTVT.

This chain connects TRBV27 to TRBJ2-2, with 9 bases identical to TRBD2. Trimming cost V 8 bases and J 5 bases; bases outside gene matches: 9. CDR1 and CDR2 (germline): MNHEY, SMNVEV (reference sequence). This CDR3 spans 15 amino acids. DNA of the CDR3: TGTGCCAGCGGCGGCGGGAGGGCCGGGACCGGGGAGCTGTTTTTT. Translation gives CASGGGRAGTGELFF.

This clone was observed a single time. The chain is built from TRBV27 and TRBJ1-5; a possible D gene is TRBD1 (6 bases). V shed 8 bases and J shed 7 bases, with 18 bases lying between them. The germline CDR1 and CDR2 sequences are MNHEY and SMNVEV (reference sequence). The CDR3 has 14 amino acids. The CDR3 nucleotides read TGTGCCAGCGCCCCTTGGGCGGGGGGCCAGCCCCAGCATTTT. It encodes CASAPWAGGQPQHF.

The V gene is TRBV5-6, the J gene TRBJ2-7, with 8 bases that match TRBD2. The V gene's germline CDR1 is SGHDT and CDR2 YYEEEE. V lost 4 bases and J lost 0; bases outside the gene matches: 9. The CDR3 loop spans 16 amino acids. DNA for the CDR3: TGTGCCAGCAGCCCGCGGGGGGAACCAAGCTCCTACGAGCAGTACTTC. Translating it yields CASSPRGEPSSYEQYF.

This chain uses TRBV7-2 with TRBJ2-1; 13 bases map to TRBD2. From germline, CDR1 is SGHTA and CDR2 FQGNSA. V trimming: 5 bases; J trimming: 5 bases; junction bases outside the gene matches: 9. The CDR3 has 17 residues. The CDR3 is CASSKLAGGPLNNEQFF. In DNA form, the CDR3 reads TGTGCCAGCAGCAAACTAGCGGGGGGGCCTCTTAACAATGAGCAGTTCTTC.

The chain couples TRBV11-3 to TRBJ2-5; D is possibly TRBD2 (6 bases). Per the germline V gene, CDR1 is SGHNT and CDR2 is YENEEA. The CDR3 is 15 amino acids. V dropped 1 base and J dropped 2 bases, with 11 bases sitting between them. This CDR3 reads CASSLVGGGQETQYF. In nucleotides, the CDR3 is TGTGCCAGCAGCTTAGTTGGTGGGGGGCAAGAGACCCAGTACTTC.

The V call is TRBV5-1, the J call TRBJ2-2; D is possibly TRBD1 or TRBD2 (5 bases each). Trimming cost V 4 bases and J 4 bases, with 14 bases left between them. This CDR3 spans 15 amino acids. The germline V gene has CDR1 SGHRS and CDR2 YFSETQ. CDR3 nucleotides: TGCGCCAGCAGCCCCCTGGGACCCCTCACCGGGGAGCTGTTTTTT. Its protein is CASSPLGPLTGELFF. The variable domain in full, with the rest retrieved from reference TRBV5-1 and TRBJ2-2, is KAGVTQTPRYLIKTRGQQVTLSCSPISGHRSVSWYQQTPGQGLQFLFEYFSETQRNKGNFPGRFSGRQFSNSRSEMNVSTLELGDSALYLCASSPLGPLTGELFFGEGSRLTVL.

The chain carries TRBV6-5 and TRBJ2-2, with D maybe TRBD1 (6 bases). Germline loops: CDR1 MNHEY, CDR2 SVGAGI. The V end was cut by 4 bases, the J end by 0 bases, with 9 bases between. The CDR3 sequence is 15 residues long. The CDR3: CASSWDTPNTGELFF. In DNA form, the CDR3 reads TGTGCCAGCAGTTGGGACACGCCGAACACCGGGGAGCTGTTTTTT.

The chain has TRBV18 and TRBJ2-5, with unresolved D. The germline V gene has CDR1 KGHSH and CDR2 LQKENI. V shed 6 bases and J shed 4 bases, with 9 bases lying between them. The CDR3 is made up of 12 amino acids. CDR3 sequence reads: CASSGQVETQYF. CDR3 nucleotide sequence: TGTGCCAGCTCGGGCCAGGTAGAGACCCAGTACTTC.

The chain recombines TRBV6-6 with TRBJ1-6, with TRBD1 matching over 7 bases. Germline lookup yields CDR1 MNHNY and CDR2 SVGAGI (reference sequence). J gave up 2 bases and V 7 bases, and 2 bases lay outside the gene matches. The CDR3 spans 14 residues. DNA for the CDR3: TGTGCCAGCACGACAGGGACCTATAATTCACCCCTCCACTTT. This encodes CASTTGTYNSPLHF.

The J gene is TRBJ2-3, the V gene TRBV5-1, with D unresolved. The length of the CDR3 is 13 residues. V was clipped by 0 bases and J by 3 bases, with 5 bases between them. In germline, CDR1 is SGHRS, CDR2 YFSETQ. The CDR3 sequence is CASSLGETDTQYF. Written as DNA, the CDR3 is TGCGCCAGCAGCTTGGGGGAAACAGATACGCAGTATTTT.

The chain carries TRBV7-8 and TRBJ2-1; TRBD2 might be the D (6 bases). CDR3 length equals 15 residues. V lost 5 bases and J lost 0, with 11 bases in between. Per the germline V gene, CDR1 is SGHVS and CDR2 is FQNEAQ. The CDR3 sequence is CASSERDFSYNEQFF. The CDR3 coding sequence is TGTGCCAGCAGCGAAAGGGACTTCTCCTACAATGAGCAGTTCTTC.

CDR3 loop: CASRAGNMNTEAFF. The CDR3 DNA follows: TGCGCCAGCAGGGCAGGGAACATGAACACTGAAGCTTTCTTT. V and J are TRBV5-1 and TRBJ1-1; a weak D match, TRBD1 (5 bases). The CDR3 contains 14 residues. Germline assignment: CDR1 SGHRS and CDR2 YFSETQ. V lost 5 bases and J lost 0, with 11 bases in between.

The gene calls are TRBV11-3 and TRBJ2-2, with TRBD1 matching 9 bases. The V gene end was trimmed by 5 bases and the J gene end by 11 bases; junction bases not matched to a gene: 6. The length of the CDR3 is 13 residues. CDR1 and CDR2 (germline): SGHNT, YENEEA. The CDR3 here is CASSEMGQGELFF. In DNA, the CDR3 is TGTGCCAGCAGCGAAATGGGACAGGGAGAGCTGTTTTTT.

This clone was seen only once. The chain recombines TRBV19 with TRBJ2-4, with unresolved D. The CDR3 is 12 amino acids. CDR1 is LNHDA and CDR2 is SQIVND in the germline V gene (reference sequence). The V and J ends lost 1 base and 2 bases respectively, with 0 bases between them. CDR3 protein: CASSIAKNIQYF. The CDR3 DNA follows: TGTGCCAGTAGTATAGCCAAAAACATTCAGTACTTC.

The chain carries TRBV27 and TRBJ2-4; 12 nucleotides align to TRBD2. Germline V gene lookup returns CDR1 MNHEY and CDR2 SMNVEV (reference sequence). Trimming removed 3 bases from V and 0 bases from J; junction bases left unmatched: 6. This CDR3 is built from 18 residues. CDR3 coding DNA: TGTGCCAGCAGTTTGGGACTAGCGGGTCCACTAGCCAAAAACATTCAGTACTTC. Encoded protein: CASSLGLAGPLAKNIQYF.

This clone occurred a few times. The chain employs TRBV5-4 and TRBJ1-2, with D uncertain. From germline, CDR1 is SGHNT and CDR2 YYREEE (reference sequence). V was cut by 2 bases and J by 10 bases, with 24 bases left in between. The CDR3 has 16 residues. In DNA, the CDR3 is TGTGCCAGCAGCTTTAAGGTAAGGTTCCTTGAAGGAGACTACACCTTC. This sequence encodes CASSFKVRFLEGDYTF.

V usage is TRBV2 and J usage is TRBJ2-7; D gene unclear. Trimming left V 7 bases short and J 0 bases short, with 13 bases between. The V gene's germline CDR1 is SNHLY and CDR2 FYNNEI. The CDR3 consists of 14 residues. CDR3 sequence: CASTPLDHSYEQYF. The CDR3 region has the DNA TGTGCCAGCACTCCGTTGGACCACTCCTACGAGCAGTACTTC.

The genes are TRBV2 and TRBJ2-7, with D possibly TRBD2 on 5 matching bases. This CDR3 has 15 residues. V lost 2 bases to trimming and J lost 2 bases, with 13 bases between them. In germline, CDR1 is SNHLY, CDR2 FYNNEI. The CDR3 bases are TGTGCCAGCAGTGAACCCCCCCCGACTACCTACGAGCAGTACTTC. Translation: CASSEPPPTTYEQYF.

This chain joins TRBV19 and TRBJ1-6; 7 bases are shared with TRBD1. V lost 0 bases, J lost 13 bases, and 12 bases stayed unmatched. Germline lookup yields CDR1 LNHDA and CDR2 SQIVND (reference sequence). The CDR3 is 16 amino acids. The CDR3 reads CASSIDWAPPGGPLHF. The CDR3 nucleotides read TGTGCCAGTAGTATAGATTGGGCCCCCCCAGGGGGGCCCCTCCACTTT.